This entry concerns a single T cell receptor beta chain. Its antigen remains unidentified. Treatment indicated: 15 to 20 received Ad26.COV2.S at low or high dose, single or two shots; five or six received placebo; per-sample allocation not given. Sampling happened 63 days after the first vaccine or placebo injection. This person who donated was an adult of 18-55 years in Boston. The vaccine antigen was prefusion-stabilized Wuhan SARS-CoV-2 spike. This sample was taken from a study of Ad26.COV2.S vaccination and SARS-CoV-2 variants. Looking at the study overall: Participant was drawn from the COV1001 Ad26.COV2.S trial arm.

The CDR3 totals 15 residues. Per germline, CDR1 SGDLS and CDR2 YYNGEE. The ends were cut back, 0 bases at V and 3 bases at J, with 10 bases in the middle. The protocol was immunoSEQ multiplex PCR, while the TCRdb copy is restricted to in-frame clones and leaves out a portion. The sample has more than 400,000 clones; roughly 90% are singletons. Whole-study results and caveats: Responses of spike-specific T cells (both CD8+ and CD4+) reportedly showed substantial breadth after vaccination.

This chain links TRBV9 with TRBJ1-5; D gene unclear. Sequenced here: peripheral blood, sampled in a trial of Ad26.COV2.S vaccine versus placebo. The sequence was obtained from a person aged 18 to 59 who received the Ad26.COV2.S COVID-19 vaccine or a placebo. This CDR3 is CASSVGTTLNQPQHF. The CDR3 DNA reads TGTGCCAGCAGCGTAGGGACGACCCTCAATCAGCCCCAGCATTTT.